The rows below give T cell receptor beta chains drawn from one sample of a study of blood T cell repertoires in COVID-19. TCRdb keeps only in-frame clones here, not all; method: immunoSEQ multiplex PCR. Of 270,000 or so clones in the sample, 85% to 95% were seen once. The sample consisted of PBMCs or T cells enriched from blood (not recorded which). These receptors originate from a man in his forties who had been exposed to COVID-19. Both conserved end residues are part of each CDR3. Fields, in order: J gene, clone size, D gene, V gene, CDR3 protein, CDR3 DNA. D genes are given only for firm matches. Some rows have no size entry. The others give once, few or many, or a class for an expanded clone.

j_gene: TRBJ2-2; abundance: .; d_gene: TRBD1; v_gene: TRBV29-1; CDR3aa: CSVEGRTPTGFTDRENTGELFF; CDR3nt: TGCAGCGTTGAAGGAAGGACTCCGACTGGCTTTACCGACAGGGAAAACACCGGGGAGCTGTTTTTT
j_gene: TRBJ2-3; abundance: few; d_gene: TRBD1; v_gene: TRBV7-2; CDR3aa: CASSLVSGTGAGDTQYF; CDR3nt: TGTGCCAGCAGCTTAGTTTCCGGGACAGGGGCGGGAGATACGCAGTATTTT
j_gene: TRBJ1-3; abundance: .; d_gene: .; v_gene: TRBV4-1; CDR3aa: CASSLLLDRTSGNTIYF; CDR3nt: TGCGCCAGCAGCCTCCTACTCGACAGGACCTCTGGAAACACCATATATTTT
j_gene: TRBJ2-1; abundance: .; d_gene: TRBD2; v_gene: TRBV5-4; CDR3aa: CASSPFRGLADLSSYNEQFF; CDR3nt: TGTGCCAGCAGCCCCTTCCGTGGACTAGCGGACCTGAGCTCCTACAATGAGCAGTTCTTC
j_gene: TRBJ1-5; abundance: .; d_gene: TRBD1; v_gene: TRBV6-1; CDR3aa: CASSERTGYNQPQHF; CDR3nt: TGTGCCAGCAGTGAAAGGACAGGCTACAATCAGCCCCAGCATTTT
j_gene: TRBJ2-7; abundance: once; d_gene: .; v_gene: TRBV21-1; CDR3aa: CASSSTGTIPSYEQYF; CDR3nt: TGTGCCAGCAGCAGTACCGGGACAATCCCCTCCTACGAGCAGTACTTC
j_gene: TRBJ1-5; abundance: .; d_gene: TRBD1; v_gene: TRBV4-2; CDR3aa: CASSQDRGTAYQPQHF; CDR3nt: TGTGCCAGCAGCCAAGATCGCGGGACAGCTTATCAGCCCCAGCATTTT
j_gene: TRBJ1-2; abundance: .; d_gene: .; v_gene: TRBV27; CDR3aa: CASGLHGYTF; CDR3nt: TGTGCCAGCGGGCTACATGGCTACACCTTC
j_gene: TRBJ2-5; abundance: .; d_gene: .; v_gene: TRBV18; CDR3aa: CASSPGLNSEETQYF; CDR3nt: TGTGCCAGCTCACCTGGTCTCAATTCAGAAGAGACCCAGTACTTC
j_gene: TRBJ1-1; abundance: .; d_gene: .; v_gene: TRBV11-2; CDR3aa: CASSTSLAEAFF; CDR3nt: TGTGCCAGCAGCACTAGCTTGGCTGAAGCTTTCTTT
j_gene: TRBJ2-3; abundance: .; d_gene: .; v_gene: TRBV3-1/TRBV3-2; CDR3aa: CASSQDREAGGWDTQYF; CDR3nt: TGTGCCAGCAGCCAAGACCGGGAGGCAGGGGGCTGGGATACGCAGTATTTT
j_gene: TRBJ2-3; abundance: .; d_gene: .; v_gene: TRBV3-1/TRBV3-2; CDR3aa: CASSRDFLSTDTQYF; CDR3nt: TGTGCCAGCAGTCGGGACTTCCTTAGCACAGATACGCAGTATTTT
j_gene: TRBJ2-7; abundance: .; d_gene: TRBD1; v_gene: TRBV18; CDR3aa: CASSDRQGDEQYF; CDR3nt: TGTGCCAGCTCAGACCGACAGGGGGACGAGCAGTACTTC
j_gene: TRBJ2-1; abundance: .; d_gene: TRBD1; v_gene: TRBV5-1; CDR3aa: CASSTGTGNNEQFF; CDR3nt: TGCGCCAGCAGCACCGGGACAGGGAACAATGAGCAGTTCTTC
j_gene: TRBJ1-4; abundance: .; d_gene: .; v_gene: TRBV27; CDR3aa: CASSFQVHEKLFF; CDR3nt: TGTGCCAGCAGTTTCCAGGTACATGAAAAACTGTTTTTT
j_gene: TRBJ1-1; abundance: .; d_gene: .; v_gene: TRBV11-3; CDR3aa: CASSLRFAEAFF; CDR3nt: TGTGCCAGCAGCTTACGGTTCGCTGAAGCTTTCTTT
j_gene: TRBJ2-7; abundance: .; d_gene: .; v_gene: TRBV11-2; CDR3aa: CASSVIYEQYF; CDR3nt: TGTGCCAGCAGCGTAATATACGAGCAGTACTTC